The 20 T cell receptor beta chains in this list originate from one sample, sequenced in a study of T cells in Graves' hyperthyroidism and ophthalmopathy. The investigators amplified TCR beta CDR3 regions from RNA transcripts. The HTBI primer set was used in a first-round RT-PCR of the TCR CDR3. Each CDR3 protein gets one entry after TCRdb re-called the multiplex PCR reads with MiXCR. The data contain almost 500,000 distinct CDR3 sequences, approximately 23% of them singletons. Sequencing used blood. The receptors shown here come from a woman in her seventies with Graves' ophthalmopathy.

In its sample, this clonotype was seen a few times. This chain links TRBV5-1 with TRBJ2-1; D is possibly TRBD1 or TRBD2 (5 bases each). The germline gives CDR1 SGHRS, CDR2 YFSETQ. V lost 0 bases, J lost 7 bases, and 11 bases lay in between. The CDR3 runs 14 residues. For the CDR3, the DNA is TGCGCCAGCAGCTTGGGGCCTTGGGGGAATGAGCAGTTCTTC. Translating it yields CASSLGPWGNEQFF.

This clonotype was picked up many times. J is TRBJ2-7 and V is TRBV28; D may correspond to TRBD1 or TRBD2 (6 bases each). V was cut by 5 bases and J by 7 bases, with 18 bases left in between. Germline V CDR1 and CDR2: MDHEN, SYDVKM. The CDR3 is 14 amino acids. CDR3 nucleotides: TGTGCCAGCAGTACAACAGGGACTCCGAGGGAGCAGTACTTC. Its translation: CASSTTGTPREQYF.

J is TRBJ2-1 and V is TRBV12-3 or TRBV12-4; TRBD2 aligns across 7 bases. CDR3 length: 16 amino acids. J gave up 8 bases and V 6 bases, and 16 bases lay outside the gene matches. CDR3 sequence: CASSPGLAEGPDEQFF. The CDR3 region has the DNA TGTGCCAGCAGCCCCGGGCTAGCGGAAGGGCCGGATGAGCAGTTCTTC.

This clonotype was recorded a few times. This chain uses TRBV24-1 with TRBJ2-1, with D perhaps given as TRBD1 or TRBD2 (5 bases each). Trimming removed 3 bases from V and 0 bases from J, with 8 bases in between. The CDR3 length is 15 residues. CDR1 and CDR2 (germline): KGHDR, SFDVKD. CDR3 region: CATSDLGVSYNEQFF. The CDR3 region has the DNA TGTGCCACCAGTGATCTGGGGGTCTCCTACAATGAGCAGTTCTTC.

This clonotype showed up many times. The gene calls are TRBV20-1 and TRBJ2-1, with 10 bases aligning to TRBD1. Germline CDR1 is DFQATT and CDR2 is SNEGSKA (reference sequence). The CDR3 runs to 12 residues. CDR3 residues: CIPGQGDNEQFF. CDR3 nucleotide sequence: TGCATTCCCGGACAGGGGGACAATGAGCAGTTCTTC.

The gene calls are TRBV6-5 and TRBJ1-6, with 7 bases lining up with TRBD1. V shed 0 bases, J shed 7 bases, and the junction held 6 bases outside the gene matches. The CDR3 loop spans 16 amino acids. The V gene's germline CDR1 is MNHEY and CDR2 SVGAGI. The CDR3 DNA sequence: TGTGCCAGCAGTTACTCTTTGACAGGGCAAAATTCACCCCTCCACTTT. This gives the protein CASSYSLTGQNSPLHF.

This chain uses TRBV28 with TRBJ2-1; D not certain. The V end was cut by 3 bases, the J end by 0 bases, with 15 bases between. The CDR3 runs 17 residues. Germline V CDR1 and CDR2: MDHEN, SYDVKM. The CDR3 loop is CASSFLSAGPSYNEQFF. CDR3 nucleotide sequence: TGTGCCAGCAGTTTCCTCTCAGCCGGGCCCTCCTACAATGAGCAGTTCTTC. Based on the CDR3 plus reference TRBV28 and TRBJ2-1, the full variable domain is DVKVTQSSRYLVKRTGEKVFLECVQDMDHENMFWYRQDPGLGLRLIYFSYDVKMKEKGDIPEGYSVSREKKERFSLILESASTNQTSMYLCASSFLSAGPSYNEQFFGPGTRLTVL.

This clonotype turned up a few times. V gene TRBV11-3 combines with J gene TRBJ1-1; perhaps TRBD1 as D (5 bases). The V end was cut by 5 bases, the J end by 8 bases, with 12 bases between. Germline V gives CDR1 SGHNT, CDR2 YENEEA. This CDR3 is built from 12 residues. The CDR3 is CASSQGSSEAFF. The CDR3 DNA is TGTGCCAGCAGCCAGGGTTCCAGCGAAGCTTTCTTT.

About this clonotype: Relative to the germline gene, one junction end is altered; a read error may explain this. This chain links TRBV7-8 with TRBJ2-4; D perhaps matches TRBD1 (8 bases). Germline V gene data show CDR1 as SGHVS and CDR2 as FQNEAQ. This CDR3 region has 21 residues. CDR3 sequence (DNA): TGCGCCAGCAGCCAACCCCCCCAGGGGGCGCGGGAGAGCGAAGCCAAAAACATTCAGTACTTC. Amino acid sequence: CASSQPPQGARESEAKNIQYF.

Comment on this clonotype: This could be a read error, since a much larger clone is one nucleotide away. The chain combines TRBV6-5 with TRBJ2-5, with 8 bases that match TRBD1. Germline V CDR1 and CDR2: MNHEY, SVGAGI. Losses at the gene ends were 4 bases for V and 3 bases for J; bases not matched to a gene: 1. The CDR3 has 13 amino acids. CDR3 coding DNA: TGTGCCAGCAGTTCGGACAGGGAAGAGACCCAGTACTTC. Its translation is CASSSDREETQYF.

The chain couples TRBV24-1 to TRBJ2-2, with TRBD1 identical over 8 bases. The CDR3 covers 17 residues. Germline CDR1 is KGHDR and CDR2 is SFDVKD. Unmatched junction bases numbered 4, after V lost 2 bases and J lost 0 bases. CDR3 DNA: TGTGCCACCAGTGATTACAGGGGGAAGGCGAACACCGGGGAGCTGTTTTTT. Residues: CATSDYRGKANTGELFF.

The chain links TRBV20-1 to TRBJ2-5, with TRBD2 matching 9 bases. The CDR3 loop spans 14 amino acids. CDR1 is DFQATT and CDR2 is SNEGSKA in the germline V gene (reference sequence). The V segment lost 3 bases and the J segment 5 bases; nucleotides outside the gene matches: 7. As DNA, the CDR3 is TGCAGTGCTAGTCGGCGGGAGGGCCTGGAGACCCAGTACTTC. Protein product: CSASRREGLETQYF.

This clonotype was picked up many times. This rearrangement joins TRBV2 to TRBJ1-2, with D unresolved. The CDR3 has 15 amino acids. Per germline, CDR1 SNHLY and CDR2 FYNNEI. V lost 6 bases, J lost 3 bases, and 17 bases lay in between. The CDR3 protein is CASRKVRVRDYGYTF. DNA of the CDR3: TGTGCCAGCAGAAAAGTGCGGGTCAGAGACTATGGCTACACCTTC.

The CDR3 protein is CASSQGAGQNNEQFF. The CDR3 DNA is TGCGCCAGCAGCCAAGGAGCGGGACAGAACAATGAGCAGTTCTTC. The chain combines TRBV4-1 with TRBJ2-1; D is tentatively TRBD1 or TRBD2 (7 bases each). CDR3 length equals 15 residues. Germline assignment: CDR1 MGHRA and CDR2 YSYEKL. The ends were cut back, 1 base at V and 5 bases at J, with 12 bases in the middle.

V usage is TRBV2 and J usage is TRBJ1-5, with 8 bases that match TRBD1. V shed 5 bases, J shed 7 bases, and the junction held 10 bases outside the gene matches. Germline V gene data show CDR1 as SNHLY and CDR2 as FYNNEI. The CDR3 is 15 residues long. This CDR3 is CASSTQGVIGQPQHF. CDR3 nucleotides: TGTGCCAGCAGTACACAGGGGGTGATTGGGCAGCCCCAGCATTTT.

This clonotype was counted between two and nine times. The J gene is TRBJ2-1, the V gene TRBV14; D gene unclear. Germline-derived CDR1 and CDR2 are SGHDN and FVKESK. The CDR3 has 16 residues. V was clipped by 1 base and J by 4 bases, with 14 bases between them. The CDR3 region is CASSQVLVGRYNEQFF. The CDR3 region has the DNA TGTGCCAGCAGCCAAGTCTTGGTGGGTAGATACAATGAGCAGTTCTTC.

This clonotype has ten or more counts. The V and J genes are TRBV6-2 or TRBV6-3 and TRBJ1-1; perhaps TRBD1 as D (6 bases). From germline, CDR1 is MNHEY and CDR2 SVGEGT. V lost 6 bases and J 3 bases, leaving 17 bases between the germline ends. The CDR3 has 15 amino acids. In DNA form, the CDR3 reads TGTGCCAGCAGGACAGGTAATCTACGGGACACTGAAGCTTTCTTT. As protein: CASRTGNLRDTEAFF.

The CDR3: CASSSSVSQFF. CDR3 sequence (DNA): TGTGCCAGCAGCTCTAGCGTTTCGCAGTTCTTC. The V and J genes are TRBV11-2 and TRBJ2-1, with a tentative D call TRBD2 (6 bases). From germline, CDR1 is SGHAT and CDR2 FQNNGV. Trimming left V 4 bases short and J 12 bases short, with 10 bases between. CDR3 length equals 11 residues.

There are a few counts of this clonotype. V gene TRBV6-1 combines with J gene TRBJ2-2; 8 nucleotides line up with TRBD1. The germline V gene encodes CDR1 MNHNS and CDR2 SASEGT. V trimming: 7 bases; J trimming: 5 bases; junction bases outside the gene matches: 3. This CDR3 has 13 residues. The CDR3 loop is CASKWTGTGELFF. The DNA of the CDR3 is TGTGCCAGCAAATGGACAGGGACCGGGGAGCTGTTTTTT.

The genes are TRBV9 and TRBJ1-1; TRBD1 agrees at 8 bases. V trimming: 0 bases; J trimming: 5 bases; junction bases outside the gene matches: 3. The CDR3 covers 14 residues. In germline, CDR1 is SGDLS, CDR2 YYNGEE. The CDR3 DNA reads TGTGCCAGCAGCGTAGTACAGGGGGGGACTGAAGCTTTCTTT. Translating it yields CASSVVQGGTEAFF.